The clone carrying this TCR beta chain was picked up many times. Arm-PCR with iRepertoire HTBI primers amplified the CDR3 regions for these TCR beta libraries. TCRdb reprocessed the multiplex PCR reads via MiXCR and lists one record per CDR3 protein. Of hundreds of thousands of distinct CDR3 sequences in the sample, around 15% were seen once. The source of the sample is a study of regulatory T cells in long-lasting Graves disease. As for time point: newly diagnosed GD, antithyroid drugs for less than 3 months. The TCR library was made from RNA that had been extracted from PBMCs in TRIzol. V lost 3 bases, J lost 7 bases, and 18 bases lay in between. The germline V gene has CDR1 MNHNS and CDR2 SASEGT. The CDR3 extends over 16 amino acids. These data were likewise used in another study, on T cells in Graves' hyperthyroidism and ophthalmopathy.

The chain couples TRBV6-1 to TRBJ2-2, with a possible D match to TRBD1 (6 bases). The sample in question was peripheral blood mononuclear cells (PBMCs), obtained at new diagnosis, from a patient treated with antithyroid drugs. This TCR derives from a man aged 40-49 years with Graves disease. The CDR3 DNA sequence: TGTGCCAGCAGTGACTCCGGGACAATCGGGTACGGGGAGCTGTTTTTT. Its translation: CASSDSGTIGYGELFF.